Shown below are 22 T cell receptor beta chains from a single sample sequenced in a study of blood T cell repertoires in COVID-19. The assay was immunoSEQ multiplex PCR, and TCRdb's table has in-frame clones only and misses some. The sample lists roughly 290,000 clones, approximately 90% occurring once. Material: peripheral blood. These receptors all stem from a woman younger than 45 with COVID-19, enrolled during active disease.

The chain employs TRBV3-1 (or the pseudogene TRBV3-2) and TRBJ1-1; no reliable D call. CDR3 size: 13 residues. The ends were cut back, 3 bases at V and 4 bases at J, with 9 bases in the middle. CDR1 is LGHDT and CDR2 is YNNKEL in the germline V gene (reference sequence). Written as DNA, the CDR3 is TGTGCCAGCAGCCAGGCCGTCCCCACTGAAGCTTTCTTT. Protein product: CASSQAVPTEAFF.

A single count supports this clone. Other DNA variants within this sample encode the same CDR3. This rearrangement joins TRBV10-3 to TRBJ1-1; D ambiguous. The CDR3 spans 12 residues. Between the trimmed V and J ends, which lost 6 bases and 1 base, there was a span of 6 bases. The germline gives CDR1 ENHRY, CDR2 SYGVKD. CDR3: CAIRQRNTEAFF. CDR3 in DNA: TGTGCCATCAGGCAGCGGAACACTGAAGCTTTCTTT.

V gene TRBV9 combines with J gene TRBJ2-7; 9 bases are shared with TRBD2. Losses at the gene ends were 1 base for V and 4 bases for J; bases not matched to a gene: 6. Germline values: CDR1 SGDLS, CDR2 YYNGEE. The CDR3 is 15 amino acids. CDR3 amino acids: CASSVTASGAYEQYF. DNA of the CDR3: TGTGCCAGCAGCGTAACTGCTAGCGGGGCTTACGAGCAGTACTTC.

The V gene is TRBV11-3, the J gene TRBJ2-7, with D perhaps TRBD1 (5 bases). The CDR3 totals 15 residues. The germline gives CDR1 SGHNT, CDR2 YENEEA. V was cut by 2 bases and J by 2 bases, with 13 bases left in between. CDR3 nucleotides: TGTGCCAGCAGCTTAAGCCCCGACAGCGCCTACGAGCAGTACTTC. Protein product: CASSLSPDSAYEQYF.

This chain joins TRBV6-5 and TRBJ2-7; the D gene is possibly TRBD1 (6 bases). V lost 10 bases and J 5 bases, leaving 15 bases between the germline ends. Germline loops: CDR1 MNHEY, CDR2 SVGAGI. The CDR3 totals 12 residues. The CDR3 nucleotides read TGTGCCACCACAGGGAGTCTTCACGAGCAGTACTTC. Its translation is CATTGSLHEQYF.

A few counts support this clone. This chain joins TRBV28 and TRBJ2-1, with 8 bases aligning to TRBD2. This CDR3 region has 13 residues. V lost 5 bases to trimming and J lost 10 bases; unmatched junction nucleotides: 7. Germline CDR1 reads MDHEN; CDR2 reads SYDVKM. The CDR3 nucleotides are TGTGCCAGCAGTCCCGGACTAGCTGGGGAGCAGTTCTTC. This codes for CASSPGLAGEQFF.

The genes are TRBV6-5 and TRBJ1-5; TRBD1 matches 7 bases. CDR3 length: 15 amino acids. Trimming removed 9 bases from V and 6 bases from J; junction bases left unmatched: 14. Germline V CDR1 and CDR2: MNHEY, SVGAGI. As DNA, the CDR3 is TGTGCCAGTACTAGAGCTTCAGGGGGTGGTCAGCCCCAGCATTTT. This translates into CASTRASGGGQPQHF.

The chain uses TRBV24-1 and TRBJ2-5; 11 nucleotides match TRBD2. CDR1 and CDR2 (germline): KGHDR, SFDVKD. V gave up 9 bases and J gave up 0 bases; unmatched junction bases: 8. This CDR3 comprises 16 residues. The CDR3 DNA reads TGTGCCACCCTTACGACTAGCGGGGAGTACCAAGAGACCCAGTACTTC. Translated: CATLTTSGEYQETQYF.

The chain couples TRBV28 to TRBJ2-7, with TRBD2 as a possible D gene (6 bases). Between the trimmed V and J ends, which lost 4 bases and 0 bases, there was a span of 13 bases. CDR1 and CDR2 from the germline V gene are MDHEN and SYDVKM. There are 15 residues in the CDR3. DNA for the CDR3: TGTGCCAGCAGTTCCTCGGGGGTCCGCTCCTACGAGCAGTACTTC. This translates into CASSSSGVRSYEQYF.

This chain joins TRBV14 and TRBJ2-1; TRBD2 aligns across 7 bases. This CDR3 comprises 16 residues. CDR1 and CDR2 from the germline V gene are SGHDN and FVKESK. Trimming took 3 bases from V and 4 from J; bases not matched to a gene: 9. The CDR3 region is CASSHLSSGYYNEQFF. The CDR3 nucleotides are TGTGCCAGCAGCCACCTATCTAGCGGATATTACAATGAGCAGTTCTTC.

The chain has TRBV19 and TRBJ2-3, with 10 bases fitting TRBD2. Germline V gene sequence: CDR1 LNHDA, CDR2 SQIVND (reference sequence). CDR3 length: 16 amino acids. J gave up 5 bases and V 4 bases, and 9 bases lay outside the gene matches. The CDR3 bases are TGTGCCAGTAGTAAGGCGGTAGCGGGAGGTATAGATACGCAGTATTTT. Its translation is CASSKAVAGGIDTQYF.

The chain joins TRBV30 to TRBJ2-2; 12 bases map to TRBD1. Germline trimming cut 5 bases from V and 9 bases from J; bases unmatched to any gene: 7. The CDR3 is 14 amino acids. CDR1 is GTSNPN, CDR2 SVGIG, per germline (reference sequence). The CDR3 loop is CAWGPGTGGWELFF. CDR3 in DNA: TGTGCCTGGGGCCCCGGGACAGGGGGCTGGGAGCTGTTTTTT.

Here the CDR3 DNA reads TGTGCCTGGAGTACCTGGGACAGAGCTAACTATGGCTACACCTTC. Amino acids: CAWSTWDRANYGYTF. J is TRBJ1-2 and V is TRBV30; 7 bases align to TRBD1. This CDR3 contains 15 residues. CDR1 and CDR2 (germline): GTSNPN, SVGIG (reference sequence). Germline trimming cut 2 bases from V and 0 bases from J; bases unmatched to any gene: 6.

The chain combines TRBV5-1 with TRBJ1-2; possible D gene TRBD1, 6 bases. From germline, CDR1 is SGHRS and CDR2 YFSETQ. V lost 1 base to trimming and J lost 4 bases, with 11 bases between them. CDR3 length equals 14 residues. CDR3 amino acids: CASSLTGSGYGYTF. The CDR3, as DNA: TGCGCCAGCAGCTTGACAGGGTCCGGCTATGGCTACACCTTC.

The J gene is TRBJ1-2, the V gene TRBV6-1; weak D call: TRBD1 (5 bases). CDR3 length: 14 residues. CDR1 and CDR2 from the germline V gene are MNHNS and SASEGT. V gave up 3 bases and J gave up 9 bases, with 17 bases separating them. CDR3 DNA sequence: TGTGCCAGCAGTGATATAACACTCGACAGTAGCTACACCTTC. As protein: CASSDITLDSSYTF.

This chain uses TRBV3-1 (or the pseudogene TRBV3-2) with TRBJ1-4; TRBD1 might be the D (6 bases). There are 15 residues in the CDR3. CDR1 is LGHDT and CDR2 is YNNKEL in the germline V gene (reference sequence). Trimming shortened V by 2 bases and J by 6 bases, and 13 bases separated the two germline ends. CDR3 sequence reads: CASSQRQGSYEKLFF. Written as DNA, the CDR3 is TGTGCCAGCAGCCAACGCCAGGGGAGTTATGAAAAACTGTTTTTT.

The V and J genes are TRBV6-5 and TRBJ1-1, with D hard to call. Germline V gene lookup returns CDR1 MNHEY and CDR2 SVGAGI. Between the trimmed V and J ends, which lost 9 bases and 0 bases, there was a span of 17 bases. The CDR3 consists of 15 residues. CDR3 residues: CASFWRATMNTEAFF. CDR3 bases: TGTGCCAGTTTTTGGAGAGCTACGATGAACACTGAAGCTTTCTTT.

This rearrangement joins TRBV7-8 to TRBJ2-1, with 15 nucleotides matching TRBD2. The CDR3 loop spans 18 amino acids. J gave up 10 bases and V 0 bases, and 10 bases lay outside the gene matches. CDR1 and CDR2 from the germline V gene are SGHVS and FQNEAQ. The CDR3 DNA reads TGTGCCAGCAGCTTAGCCCCAAGGACTAGCGGGAGGGAGCAAGAGCAGTTCTTC. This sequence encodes CASSLAPRTSGREQEQFF.

The CDR3 DNA reads TGTGCCAGCAGTCAAACTAGCGGGAGTCCCTACGAGCAGTACTTC. Translating gives CASSQTSGSPYEQYF. The chain combines TRBV28 with TRBJ2-7; TRBD2 matches at 11 bases. Germline V CDR1 and CDR2: MDHEN, SYDVKM. The CDR3 is 15 amino acids. Trimming took 5 bases from V and 2 from J; bases not matched to a gene: 5.

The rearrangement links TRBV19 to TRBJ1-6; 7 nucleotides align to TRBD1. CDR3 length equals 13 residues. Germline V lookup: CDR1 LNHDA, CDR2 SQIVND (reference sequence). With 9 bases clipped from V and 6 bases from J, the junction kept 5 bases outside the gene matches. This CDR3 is CASLSGGNSPLHF. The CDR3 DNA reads TGTGCCAGCCTGTCAGGGGGTAATTCACCCCTCCACTTT. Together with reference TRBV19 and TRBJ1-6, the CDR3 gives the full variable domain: DGGITQSPKYLFRKEGQNVTLSCEQNLNHDAMYWYRQDPGQGLRLIYYSQIVNDFQKGDIAEGYSVSREKKESFPLTVTSAQKNPTAFYLCASLSGGNSPLHFGNGTRLTVT.

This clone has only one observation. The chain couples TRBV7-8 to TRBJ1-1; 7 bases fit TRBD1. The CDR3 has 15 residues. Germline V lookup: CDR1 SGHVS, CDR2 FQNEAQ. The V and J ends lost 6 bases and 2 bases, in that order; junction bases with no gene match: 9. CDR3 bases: TGTGCCAGCAGTATTGGGACAGTGGATAACACTGAAGCTTTCTTT. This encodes CASSIGTVDNTEAFF.

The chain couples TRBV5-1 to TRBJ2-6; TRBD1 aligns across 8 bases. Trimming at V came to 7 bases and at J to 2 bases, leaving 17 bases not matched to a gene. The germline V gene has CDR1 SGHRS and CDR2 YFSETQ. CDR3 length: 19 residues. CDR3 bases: TGCGCCAGCTGGGGAGACCTAGACAGGGGAGCGGCTGGGGCCAACGTCCTGACTTTC. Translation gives CASWGDLDRGAAGANVLTF.